Reported below is one T cell receptor (beta chain). What it recognizes is unknown. This specimen belongs to a study of shared clonotypes between healthy human individuals. As for the study in general: Donor ages ranged 18 to 49 years: a couple of women, a few men. Study-level results: A generally larger estimated richness was seen in naive subsets than in memory subsets. Rarefaction gave evidence that sorted-subset sequencing remained incomplete despite large depth.

From germline, CDR1 is SGHNT and CDR2 YYREEE (reference sequence). This CDR3 has 15 amino acids. The V end was cut by 0 bases, the J end by 5 bases, with 9 bases between. The method was immunoSEQ multiplex PCR; TCRdb's version includes in-frame clones alone and lacks a portion of them. The sample lists 2 million to 2.5 million clones; 95% were seen once. Into CD45RA+ naive and CD45RA-negative memory subsets, the CD4+ cells were split. The rearrangement uses TRBV5-4 and TRBJ1-6, with D maybe TRBD1 (5 bases). What was sequenced was naive CD4+ T cells sorted from blood. Subset: CD45RA+ positively selected. The TCR sequence derives from a man younger than 35 in good health. The CDR3 region has the DNA TGTGCCAGCAGCTTGGCCGACAGAGATAATTCACCCCTCCACTTT. This translates into CASSLADRDNSPLHF.